This T cell receptor beta chain emerged from a study of cytomegalovirus exposure and HLA in healthy donors (dated by TCRdb to the late 2010s). In terms of the full investigation: In an earlier analysis of fewer than 750 of the donors, under 300 Gb of sequence data and 100 million or so unique TCR beta sequences from 180 million or so T cells were reported. Every discovery cohort repertoire had been produced on one sequencing platform. Donor age, sex, ethnicity and CMV serostatus were compiled together with the repertoire data. In a later genetic analysis, genome-wide SNP genotypes for 398 of the 666 donors were used, and that subset was treated as a discovery cohort. The later analysis used no new phenotypic data to find candidate immune exposures, relying instead on TCR beta sequences and their occurrence across donors. Because of strong linkage in the cohort, a handful of DR-DQ haplotypes were treated as single units for association and clustering. Across some 400 genotyped donors of the cohort, an average of about 240,000 unique TCR beta nucleotide sequences per donor were sequenced, and roughly a sixth of those sequences were non-productive. To study patterns of TCR occurrence, a later analysis re-analyzed previously published TCR beta repertoires from 666 donors and added high-resolution HLA genotyping. The aim of the study was to test whether cataloging public T cell receptors could identify signatures of past pathogen exposure. Using immunosequencing, the study profiled T cell repertoires from 666 subjects and related those repertoires to cytomegalovirus serostatus. HLA typing covered class I and class II loci at four-digit resolution. Typing coverage differed by locus: A, B, C, DRB1 and DQB1 were typed in roughly 620-630 donors, DQA1 in about 560, DPA1 in 600 to 610, and DPB1 in around 440. Among the roughly 430 genotyped donors, 81% belonged to the genetic ancestry cluster associated with self-reported Caucasian donors. High-throughput TCR immunosequencing, statistical association of individual TCRs with disease status, and machine learning were combined to predict cytomegalovirus infection status. An early release that covered about 600 HLA-typed donors contained around 300 gigabases of sequencing data and 70 million to 100 million unique TCR sequences. In addition to the first cohort of around 670 subjects, a separate validation cohort of 120 different subjects was used. An earlier analysis of 587 of the donors applied high-throughput TCR beta sequencing to assess whether each TCR beta V gene segment acted as functional or pseudogenic.

Receptors were amplified or captured by the immunoSEQ multiplex PCR assay. The multiplex PCR relied on a mix of 60 forward primers for TCR Vbeta segments and 13 reverse primers for TCR Jbeta segments. The CDR3 region of rearranged TCR beta genes was amplified from genomic DNA with a multiplex PCR assay. Amplified TCR beta libraries were sequenced as 87-base-pair reads on the Illumina HiSeq System. The study's own analysis went as follows. In a later analysis, roughly 80 million unique TCR beta chains were counted across the 666 repertoires, and roughly 11 million of these chains were shared by at least two donors. Raw reads were error-corrected and collapsed into unique sequences with a nearest-neighbor algorithm that merged closely related sequences to remove PCR and sequencing errors. Alignment of CDR3 sequences to IMGT reference sequences was used to assign V, D and J gene segments. For a sequence to be retained, a match of at least six nucleotides was required to both a V gene segment and a J gene segment. Rearrangements were classified as productive when the CDR3 lacked stop codons and remained in frame with V and J, and all other rearrangements were classified as non-productive. Following IMGT convention, CDR3 was defined as the stretch from the second conserved V-encoded cysteine to the conserved J-encoded phenylalanine. Sequences without an unambiguous match to a single V gene segment were excluded from the earlier analysis of about 640 of the donors. An earlier analysis of several hundred of the donors called V segments functional above 56.7% productive rearrangements and segregating when the between-donor standard deviation exceeded 5%. To diagnose cytomegalovirus status from the catalog of TCR beta chain sequences, a statistical classification framework was built. V and J gene assignment, in a later analysis, came from comparing TCR nucleotide sequences with IMGT/GENE-DB human TR gene sequences. In a later analysis, CDR3 sequences and most-parsimonious VDJ recombination scenarios were assigned using the TCRdist pipeline. In a later analysis, each TCR beta chain was defined by its CDR3 amino acid sequence together with its V-gene family, and reads lacking a unique V-gene family were excluded. To address suspected cross-contamination and a sequencing artifact, a later analysis removed approximately 600 highly shared, low-generation-probability nucleotide sequences. In a later analysis, a clonal expansion index was calculated for each public chain from normalized within-repertoire ranks of inferred template counts. In a later analysis, generation probabilities were computed with a VDJ recombination model fitted to out-of-frame rearrangements, and the resulting probabilities were checked against IGoR. In a later analysis, TCR-TCR, TCR-HLA and TCR-CMV co-occurrence was scored with hypergeometric tests, and a repertoire-size bias correction was applied to TCR pairs. In a later analysis, false discovery rates were estimated by permuting HLA or CMV assignments 20 times. In a later analysis, co-occurring TCRs were grouped using DBSCAN, and TCRdist sequence similarity was added for clustering within HLA-allele-positive subsets. Repertoires with fewer than 30,000 or more than 120,000 public chains, plus five repertoires with anomalous nucleotide sharing, were excluded from co-occurrence clustering. TCRdb mirrors the immuneACCESS table, restricted to in-frame sequences. Some clones are absent from its copies; in checked studies, under half trace to an unresolved V gene, and the reason for the others is unknown. That table furnishes V, J and clone size, whereas the DNA furnished D and trimming. For this sample there are some 130,000 clones; 82% appear just once. The ten most abundant clones make up 2.5% to 3% of the sample.

The research as a whole found: Because HLA typing was unavailable for some donors at each locus, only the typed subset was used in association tests. According to a later analysis, TCR association rates differed among HLA loci, with DRB1 alleles showing the most associated TCRs and HLA-C alleles showing the fewest. Some IMGT-functional V segments, including TRBV6-2 and TRBV6-3, could not be distinguished by the 87-base-pair reads and were therefore excluded. A later analysis found that HLA-associated TCR beta chains were more clonally expanded and had lower generation probabilities than equally common non-associated chains. An association between a missense DCLRE1C variant and V-gene and J-gene trimming of TCR beta chains was found in a later genetic analysis and replicated in an independent cohort. The earlier analysis of fewer than 750 of the donors excluded some 16 rarely observed V segments, including chromosome 9 orphons, because counts were too low. A further reported finding was that TCR beta sequences accurately predicted the HLA-A and HLA-B alleles for most subjects in the first cohort. Several of the top co-occurrence clusters appeared to be linked to parvovirus B19, influenza, CMV and Epstein-Barr virus, according to a later analysis. Broadly in line with IMGT annotations, most TCR beta V segments showed up in productive rearrangements about 90% or about 30% of the time in an earlier analysis of approximately 640 of the donors. The classifier was reported to diagnose cytomegalovirus status with high specificity and sensitivity in both the original and validation cohorts. It was suggested by the authors that the approach could potentially be generalized to other disease states and immunological phenotypes. A total of 150 to 200 TCR beta chains were listed by the study as associated with cytomegalovirus. A few of the identified cytomegalovirus-associated TCR beta chains were confirmed in vitro to be specific for cytomegalovirus antigens. In a later genetic analysis, fewer N-insertions in productive TCRs were reported among donors in an Asian-associated ancestry cluster than the approximately 670-donor mean. Specific HLA alleles were associated with 18,000 or so TCR beta sequences at a false discovery rate of 0.05 in a later analysis. Assigning TCR associations to individual alleles was difficult when HLA alleles, especially DR and DQ, strongly co-occurred. In this cohort, only TCR beta chains were sequenced, and detectable features were limited by the absence of alpha or paired-chain data. CMV serostatus was the only immune exposure information available for the cohort. Correlated functional status among segregating V segments might be attributable to linkage disequilibrium, but an unknown experimental factor could not be ruled out. In a later analysis, most CMV-associated TCR beta chains were found to appear HLA-restricted, with HLA associations seemingly driven largely by CMV exposure. Most TCR sequences were seen in very few donors, while some public TCRs were found in many individuals. The sequencing pipeline was judged likely to have produced a cluster of highly shared sequence variants as a technical artifact. Sequencing depth was assumed to be roughly uniform across donors in the presence/absence analyses, though that assumption may not hold.

Taken from cysteine to phenylalanine, the CDR3 has 14 residues. Only the CDR3 DNA stays, 42 bases, in frame from base 1. Concerning this clone: Its binding antigen is unknown. Base quality data are lacking; no much larger clone is found one base away.

The cohort was made up of roughly 670 healthy bone marrow donors. At the time of sampling, every cohort member was nominally healthy, though immune exposures that went unrecorded were likely present. The donor tested CMV seronegative and was one of the 352 seronegative cohort members. A peripheral blood sample was provided by each donor, and peripheral blood mononuclear cells were used for TCR beta sequencing. The Qiagen DNeasy Blood Extraction Kit was used to extract genomic DNA from the blood cell samples. The receptor comes from a boy aged 2-9 years in good health and CMV-seronegative. This chain joins TRBV21-1 to TRBJ2-2; the listed D gene, TRBD2, was not tested against the DNA. TRBV21-1 counts as a pseudogene. The specimen sequenced was PBMCs. The DNA is as follows: TGTGCCAGCAGCAAAGCAGAGCCCCACCGGGAGCTGTTTTTT. Its amino acids are CASSKAEPHRELFF.